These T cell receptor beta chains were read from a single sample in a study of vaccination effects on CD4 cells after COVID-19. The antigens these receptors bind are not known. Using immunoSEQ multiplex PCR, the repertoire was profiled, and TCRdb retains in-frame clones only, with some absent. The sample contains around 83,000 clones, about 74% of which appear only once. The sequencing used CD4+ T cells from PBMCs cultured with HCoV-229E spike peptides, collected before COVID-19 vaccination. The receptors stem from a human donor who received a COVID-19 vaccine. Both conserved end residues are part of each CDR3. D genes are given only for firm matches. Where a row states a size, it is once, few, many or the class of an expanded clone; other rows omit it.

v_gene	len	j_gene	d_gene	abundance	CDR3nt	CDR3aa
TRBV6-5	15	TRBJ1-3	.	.	TGTGCCAGCATAGGAGAGATCCACTCTGGAAACACCATATATTTT	CASIGEIHSGNTIYF
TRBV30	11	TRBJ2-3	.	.	TGTGCCTGGAGCATTACAGATACGCAGTATTTT	CAWSITDTQYF
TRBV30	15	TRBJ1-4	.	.	TGTGCCTGGAGTGTAAGGGGTGCAACTAATGAAAAACTGTTTTTT	CAWSVRGATNEKLFF
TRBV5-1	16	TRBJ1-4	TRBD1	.	TGCGCCAGCAGCTGGAGGGGACAGGAGCCAAATGAAAAACTGTTTTTT	CASSWRGQEPNEKLFF
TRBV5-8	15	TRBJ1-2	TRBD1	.	TGTGCCAGCAGCCACCCTCCGACAGGGAACTATGGCTACACCTTC	CASSHPPTGNYGYTF
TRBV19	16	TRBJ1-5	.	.	TGTGCCAGTAGTAGGCAGGGCGGTAATAGCAATCAGCCCCAGCATTTT	CASSRQGGNSNQPQHF
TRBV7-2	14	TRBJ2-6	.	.	TGTGCCAGCAGCCCGCGGGTAGGGGCCAACGTCCTGACTTTC	CASSPRVGANVLTF
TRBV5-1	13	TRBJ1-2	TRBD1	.	TGCGCCAGCGGCGACAGGGGCGACTATGGCTACACCTTC	CASGDRGDYGYTF
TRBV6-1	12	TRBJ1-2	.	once	TGTGCCAGCAGTGACAGGGACTATGGCTACACCTTC	CASSDRDYGYTF
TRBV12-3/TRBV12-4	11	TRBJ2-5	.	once	TGTGCCAGCAGTTTAGGAAAGACCCAGTACTTC	CASSLGKTQYF
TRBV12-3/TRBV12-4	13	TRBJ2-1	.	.	TGTGCCAGCAGAGACGGCGGCAGCAATGAGCAGTTCTTC	CASRDGGSNEQFF
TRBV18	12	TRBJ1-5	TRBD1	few	TGTGCCAGCTCAGGGACAGCCGAACCCCAGCATTTT	CASSGTAEPQHF
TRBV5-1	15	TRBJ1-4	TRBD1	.	TGCGCCAGCAGCTTGTCCGCAGGGGGCGGTGAAAAACTGTTTTTT	CASSLSAGGGEKLFF
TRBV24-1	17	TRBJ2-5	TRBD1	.	TGTGCCACCAGTGATGGGTTCGGGACAGGGGTCAGGGAGACCCAGTACTTC	CATSDGFGTGVRETQYF
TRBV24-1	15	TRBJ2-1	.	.	TGTGCCACCAGCGACCCGGGACCCCGGTCCAATGAGCAGTTCTTC	CATSDPGPRSNEQFF
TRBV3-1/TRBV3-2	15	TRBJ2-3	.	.	TGTGCCAGCAGCGAAGGGACTTTTAGCACAGATACGCAGTATTTT	CASSEGTFSTDTQYF
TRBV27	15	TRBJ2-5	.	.	TGTGCCAGCAGTTTAGCTACCGGGACGTCGGAGACCCAGTACTTC	CASSLATGTSETQYF
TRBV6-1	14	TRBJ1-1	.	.	TGTGCCAGCAGTGAACGGCACCCGAGCACTGAAGCTTTCTTT	CASSERHPSTEAFF
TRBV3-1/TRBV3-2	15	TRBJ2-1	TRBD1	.	TGTGCCAGCAGCCAAACCGGGACAGGGGACGATGAGCAGTTCTTC	CASSQTGTGDDEQFF
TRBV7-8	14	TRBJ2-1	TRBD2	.	TGTGCCAGCAGCTCAGCGGGGGGGGGAAATGAGCAGTTCTTC	CASSSAGGGNEQFF
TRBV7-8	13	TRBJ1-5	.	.	TGTGCCAGCAGCAGGACCCCCAATCAGCCCCAGCATTTT	CASSRTPNQPQHF
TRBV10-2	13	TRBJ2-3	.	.	TGCGCCTGCTGGGCTGGCCCCACAGATACGCAGTATTTT	CACWAGPTDTQYF
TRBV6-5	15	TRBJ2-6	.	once	TGTGCCAGCAGTCGACAGTTGGTGGGGGCCAACGTCCTGACTTTC	CASSRQLVGANVLTF
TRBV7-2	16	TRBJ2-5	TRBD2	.	TGTGCCAGCAGCTCCCGAGCGGGGGGGATCCAAGAGACCCAGTACTTC	CASSSRAGGIQETQYF
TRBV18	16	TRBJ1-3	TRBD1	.	TGTGCCAGCTCCGGGACAGGGCCTTCCTCTGGAAACACCATATATTTT	CASSGTGPSSGNTIYF
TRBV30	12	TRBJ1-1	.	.	TGTGCCTGGAACAGGGAGTTTGCTGAAGCTTTCTTT	CAWNREFAEAFF
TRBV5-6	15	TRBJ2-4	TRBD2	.	TGTGCCAGCAGTTCGGGACTAGCGGGGGTTGGCATTCAGTACTTC	CASSSGLAGVGIQYF
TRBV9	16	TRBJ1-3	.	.	TGTGCCAGCAGCCCACGAGTTAGGGACACTGGAAACACCATATATTTT	CASSPRVRDTGNTIYF
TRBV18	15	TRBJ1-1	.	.	TGTGCCAGCTCGGCCAGAATAAGTGGGGACACTGAAGCTTTCTTT	CASSARISGDTEAFF
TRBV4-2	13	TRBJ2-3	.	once	TGTGCCAGCAGCCTCCAAACCGGGGATACGCAGTATTTT	CASSLQTGDTQYF
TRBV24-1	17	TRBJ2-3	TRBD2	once	TGTGCCACCAGTGCCAGACTAGCGGGGGACAGCACAGATACGCAGTATTTT	CATSARLAGDSTDTQYF
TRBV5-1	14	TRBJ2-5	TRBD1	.	TGCGCCAGCAATCCCGGGACAGGACAAGAGACCCAGTACTTC	CASNPGTGQETQYF
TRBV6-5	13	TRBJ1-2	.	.	TGTGCCAGCAGTTACCTTGGGCTCTCGGGCTACACCTTC	CASSYLGLSGYTF
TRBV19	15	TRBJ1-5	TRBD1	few	TGTGCCAGTAGTACCCCGGACAGGGGGAATCAGCCCCAGCATTTT	CASSTPDRGNQPQHF
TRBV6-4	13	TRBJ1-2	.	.	TGTGCCAGCAGTGACCAGGGACGATCCTATTTTACCTTC	CASSDQGRSYFTF
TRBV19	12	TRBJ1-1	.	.	TGTGCCAGTAAGGACCGGAACACTGAAGCTTTCTTT	CASKDRNTEAFF
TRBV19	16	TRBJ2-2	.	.	TGTGCCAGTAGTAAGAGGACGGGGAGTATTACCGGGGAGCTGTTTTTT	CASSKRTGSITGELFF
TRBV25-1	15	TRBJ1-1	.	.	TGTGCCAGCAGTGAATTGGGGGCTCCGAACACTGAAGCTTTCTTT	CASSELGAPNTEAFF
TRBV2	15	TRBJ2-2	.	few	TGTGCCAGCAGTGAATGGACCTCGAACACCGGGGAGCTGTTTTTT	CASSEWTSNTGELFF
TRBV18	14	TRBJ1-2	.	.	TGTGCCAGCTCACCCCCAGGGGTGGGCTATGGCTACACCTTC	CASSPPGVGYGYTF